This T cell receptor (beta chain) was recorded in a study of lymphopenia after photon versus proton radiotherapy. V was pared by 3 bases and J by 5 bases, with 7 bases of the junction left unmatched. Germline V gives CDR1 SGHTS, CDR2 YDEGEE. The CDR3 is made up of 15 amino acids. The protocol was immunoSEQ multiplex PCR, while the TCRdb copy is restricted to in-frame clones and leaves out a portion. The table includes approximately 50,000 clones, around four fifths detected once. Remarks on this clone: What it binds is not known.

Whole-study findings and limits: Under photons, naive T cells and diversity fell while effector/memory populations rose. Survival link was tested only in deceased patients; proton benefit remains a possibility.

The receptor's source is a man aged 45-65 years with gastric cancer. The specimen comprised peripheral blood, sampled from a patient treated with photon-based radiotherapy. This rearrangement joins TRBV5-8 to TRBJ2-7, with 11 bases fitting TRBD2. The CDR3 spells CASSSLAGGIDEQYF. The CDR3 bases are TGTGCCAGCAGCTCCCTAGCGGGAGGTATCGACGAGCAGTACTTC.